The clone carrying this T cell receptor (beta chain) was recorded a few times. CDR3 size: 16 residues. V lost 3 bases and J lost 3; bases outside the gene matches: 7. Germline CDR1 is MNHNS and CDR2 is SASEGT. This entry belongs to a study of blood T cell repertoires in COVID-19. Turning to the study itself: The study drew acute and convalescent COVID-19 samples from the United States, Italy and Spain. PBMCs, B-cell-depleted T cells, or T cells provided the cDNA or gDNA that made up the material.

Original processing notes: Nucleated cell counts were estimated from reference gene primer amplification. Assay: immunoSEQ multiplex PCR; the TCRdb copy retains only in-frame clones and omits some. For V, J and clone size, that table is used; D and trimming come from the DNA. In the table there are about 140,000 clones, about 81% of which are singletons. The chain carries TRBV6-1 and TRBJ2-1, with 8 nucleotides matching TRBD2. What was sequenced was peripheral blood. This sequence originates from a woman of 80 years or more with acute or convalescent COVID-19. The CDR3 is CASSDHGGAYYNEQFF. CDR3 DNA sequence: TGTGCCAGCAGTGACCACGGGGGGGCTTACTACAATGAGCAGTTCTTC.